What follows is one T cell receptor beta chain and its context. What antigen it recognizes has not been identified. The sample holds no much larger clone one base away, and base qualities are not on file. The data stem from a study of graft-versus-host responses after intestinal transplantation (dated by TCRdb to about 2021). Background on the whole study: The transplants that recipients got were multivisceral, liver-intestinal, or isolated intestinal. All recipients received anti-thymocyte globulin induction followed by maintenance tacrolimus and steroids for approximately 3 years. After intestinal transplantation, graft-versus-host and host-versus-graft alloreactive T cell clones were followed in the graft, circulation and bone marrow using bulk TCR-beta CDR3 sequencing. To identify alloreactive clones, pre-transplant mixed lymphocyte reaction products were sequenced and compared with unstimulated pre-transplant donor and recipient T cells. The cohort enrolled approximately 24 intestinal transplant recipients including one retransplant, and a few patients lacking pretransplant specimens were excluded. A peak of at least 4% donor T cells among recipient peripheral blood mononuclear cells was the definition used for donor T cell macrochimerism. Rather than going through the commercial service, samples from three later patients were sequenced in-house on an Illumina MiSeq and processed with MiXCR.

Blood samples were collected up to 4 times in the first month after transplant and then at least monthly when available. The CDR3 contains 15 residues, cysteine and phenylalanine counted. This entry keeps only the CDR3 DNA: 45 bases, framed from base 1. V and J lose 3 bases and 3 bases, and a span of 16 bases separates them. From the germline V gene (reference sequence), CDR1 is SGHKS and CDR2 is YYEKEE. Beyond this particular receptor, the publication reports: Patients with donor T cell macrochimerism had high GvH to HvG T cell clonal ratios in their allografts. GvH clones were found in recipient bone marrow, and some of the GvH clones appeared earlier in ileal mucosa or blood, which is consistent with an intestinal mucosal origin. Early after transplant, declines in HvG clones were associated with peak levels of circulating GvH clones. The conclusions were limited by the relatively low number and heterogeneity of the intestinal transplant patients.

Library generation was performed with the immunoSEQ multiplex PCR assay. For most patients, genomic DNA was subjected to high-throughput TCR-beta CDR3 sequencing by Adaptive Biotechnologies. The source study handled its data this way. Adaptive's ImmunoSEQ software supplied the TCR sequencing data for around 17 patients, while MiXCR and VDJtools were used to process three other patients. Because the origin of CDR3 nucleotide sequences shared between donor and recipient could not be assigned, those sequences were removed. To be classed as alloreactive, a clone needed at least 2-fold expansion over unstimulated cells and a minimum CFSE-low frequency of 0.002% (template counts) or 0.001% (read counts). A clone was considered mappable if detected in the sequenced pre-transplant spleen, lymph node, or MLR CFSE-low populations of the donor or recipient. The cumulative frequency of alloreactive clones was calculated as a percentage of all sequences, weighted by copy number. Drawn from immuneACCESS, this table holds only the in-frame rearrangements with V and J called that TCRdb kept. Clones are partly lost; checked studies trace under half to an unresolved V gene and leave the rest unexplained. The V and J calls and clone size are taken from that table; D and trimming were inferred from the DNA. The sample data list roughly 60,000 clones, and 91% of these were observed just once. Together, the top ten hold 2.5% to 3% of the sample.

This TCR was sampled from a human patient who received an intestinal transplant, so some T cells may come from the graft donor. The receptor chain draws on TRBV5-5 and TRBJ2-7; the D element could tentatively be TRBD1 or TRBD2, as 6 bases agree for each. The specimen was PBMCs, collected around 120 days after intestinal transplantation. Here is the DNA: TGTGCCAGCAGCTGGGCTATCGGGGGCGGCTACGAGCAGTACTTC. Its amino acids are CASSWAIGGGYEQYF.